Listed here are 9 T cell receptor beta chains from one sample, sequenced in a study of tumor and adjacent non-tumor tissue in lung cancer. The template was RNA from unsorted bulk tissue. More than 3 cm separated this lung sample from the edge of the tumor. The library came from three nested PCR rounds adapted from ARM-PCR protocols. One entry per CDR3 protein, called by TCRdb with MiXCR from the multiplex PCR reads. This table has tens of thousands of distinct CDR3 sequences, approximately 82% appearing once. Sequenced material: distant non-tumor lung tissue. The receptors were sampled from a man between 65 and 85 years old with non-small cell lung cancer.

This clonotype was recorded once. Germline and junction disagree at one end, which may indicate a read error. J is TRBJ1-1 and V is TRBV6-2 or TRBV6-3; D ambiguous. This CDR3 comprises 15 residues. CDR1 and CDR2 from the germline V gene are MNHEY and SVGEGT. The CDR3 sequence is CASSFPRVVNTEAIF. CDR3 DNA sequence: TGTGCCAGCAGTTTCCCAAGAGTCGTGAACACTGAAGCTATCTTT.

The count of this clonotype is one. The chain recombines TRBV11-2 with TRBJ2-7; 8 bases agree with TRBD1. Germline V gene lookup returns CDR1 SGHAT and CDR2 FQNNGV. There are 15 residues in the CDR3. As DNA, the CDR3 is TGTGTCAGTGACTTAGATCAGGGGGCCCCCTACGAGCAGTACTTC. Translated, it gives CVSDLDQGAPYEQYF. The whole variable domain, filled in from reference TRBV11-2 and TRBJ2-7, reads EAGVAQSPRYKIIEKRQSVAFWCNPISGHATLYWYQQILGQGPKLLIQFQNNGVVDDSQLPKDRFSAERLKGVDSTLKIQPAKLEDSAVYLCVSDLDQGAPYEQYFGPGTRLTVT.

This clonotype was observed a few times. The chain is built from TRBV20-1 and TRBJ2-5; D remains unclear. This CDR3 is 13 amino acids long. Germline loops: CDR1 DFQATT, CDR2 SNEGSKA (reference sequence). Trimming stripped 3 bases from V and 1 base from J, with 9 bases between. The CDR3 loop reads CSASTAAQETQYF. The DNA of the CDR3 is TGCAGTGCTAGCACAGCTGCCCAAGAGACCCAGTACTTC.

With respect to this clonotype: This CDR3 fails to terminate in the conserved phenylalanine or tryptophan, so it likely reflects a read error. This rearrangement joins TRBV4-1 to TRBJ2-7; 11 positions match TRBD2. The CDR3 is made up of 16 amino acids. V lost 10 bases, J lost 5 bases, and 16 bases stayed unmatched. Germline CDR1 and CDR2: MGHRA and YSYEKL. The CDR3 sequence: CAIGRKLAGEGDEQYI. For the CDR3, the DNA is TGCGCCATCGGCCGGAAACTAGCGGGAGAGGGGGACGAGCAGTACATC.

This clonotype was detected a few times. The chain uses TRBV30 and TRBJ1-3; D is undetermined. The CDR3 has 12 residues. Germline V CDR1 and CDR2: GTSNPN, SVGIG (reference sequence). The V end was cut by 4 bases, the J end by 0 bases, with 4 bases between. CDR3 amino acids: CAWKRSGNTIYF. Here the CDR3 DNA reads TGTGCCTGGAAGCGCTCTGGAAACACCATATATTTT.

A word on this clonotype: A read error may explain this, as a much larger clone is one base away. The chain recombines TRBV20-1 with TRBJ1-5; perhaps TRBD1 as D (6 bases). The V end lost 2 bases, the J end lost 11 bases, and 16 bases lay between the germline ends. The CDR3 spans 13 residues. Germline-derived CDR1 and CDR2 are DFQATT and SNEGSKA (reference sequence). CDR3 DNA sequence: TGCAGTGCTAGACTTACAGGGCGGCTGTCCCAGCATTTT. Protein product: CSARLTGRLSQHF.

As concerns this clonotype: A read error may produce the germline difference seen at one junction end. The chain carries TRBV6-6 and TRBJ2-7; TRBD1 agrees at 8 bases. Looked up from germline, CDR1 is MNHNY and CDR2 is SVGAGI (reference sequence). The CDR3 spans 14 residues. CDR3 residues: CVSLPGQETYEQYF. For the CDR3, the DNA is TGTGTCAGCCTTCCGGGACAGGAGACCTACGAGCAGTACTTC.

Points on this clonotype: The junction does not match germline at one end; this may be a read error. V usage is TRBV20-1 and J usage is TRBJ2-5; D ambiguous. CDR1 and CDR2 from the germline V gene are DFQATT and SNEGSKA (reference sequence). The CDR3 loop spans 12 amino acids. The CDR3 coding sequence is TGCAATGCTGAAGCTACCCAAGAGACCCAATACTTC. It is translated as CNAEATQETQYF.

This clonotype was picked up a small number of times. The chain joins TRBV30 to TRBJ1-1, with 9 bases identical to TRBD1. This CDR3 has 13 amino acids. V lost 3 bases to trimming and J lost 7 bases; unmatched junction nucleotides: 6. Germline assignment: CDR1 GTSNPN and CDR2 SVGIG (reference sequence). CDR3 coding DNA: TGTGCCTGGAGGGACAGGGGTTCGAATGAAGCTTTCTTT. Amino acid sequence: CAWRDRGSNEAFF. The full variable domain, rest sourced from reference TRBV30 and TRBJ1-1, is SQTIHQWPATLVQPVGSPLSLECTVEGTSNPNLYWYRQAAGRGLQLLFYSVGIGQISSEVPQNLSASRPQDRQFILSSKKLLLSDSGFYLCAWRDRGSNEAFFGQGTRLTVV.